This TCR beta chain was recorded in a study of naive and memory T cell subsets. The study, taken as a whole, reports: Possibly reflecting memory cells re-expressing CD45RA, a few larger clonotypes occurred in naive repertoires, especially CD8.

This CDR3 has 15 residues. V lost 3 bases and J lost 1, with 10 bases in between. CDR1 is MDHEN, CDR2 SYDVKM, per germline. The beta constant-region primer was an equimolar mix of two oligonucleotides covering TRBC1 and TRBC2. Nested alpha and beta constant-region primers with the SP2 primer drove four PCR rounds on ligated cDNA. TCRdb re-called the UMI-ligation and nested PCR reads through MiXCR, storing one row per CDR3 protein. The sample has approximately 100,000 distinct CDR3 sequences, around 13% seen once; the top ten hold about 3%. CMV status came from CD4+ T cell IFNgamma after overnight CMV lysate stimulation of fresh PBMCs. A note on this clonotype: Its antigen is unidentified.

This chain joins TRBV28 and TRBJ1-5; a possible D gene is TRBD1 (5 bases). Input material: naive CD8+ T cells from blood. This sequence was found in a human donor in good health. In DNA, the CDR3 is TGTGCCAGCAGTTTGCAGGGCTTCAGCAATCAGCCCCAGCATTTT. It encodes CASSLQGFSNQPQHF.